This entry concerns a single T cell receptor beta chain. Both 60 Vbeta primers and 13 Jbeta primers went into the PCR. TCRdb's copy holds only in-frame clones and misses some; the assay was immunoSEQ multiplex PCR. The data contain about 98,000 clones, more than 60% of them seen just once; the ten biggest clones take up under 2.5%. The data were obtained in a study of cytomegalovirus exposure and HLA in healthy donors. The CDR3 is made up of 17 amino acids. CDR1 is LGHNA and CDR2 is YNFKEQ in the germline V gene. V lost 2 bases, J lost 4 bases, and 9 bases stayed unmatched. The TCR comes from a man aged 50 to 59 in good health and CMV-seronegative. The V call is TRBV4-2, the J call TRBJ2-5; 11 bases are a match to TRBD2. Sequences were obtained from PBMCs. The CDR3 nucleotides are TGTGCCAGCAGCCAATCCTCCGGGCTAGCGGGAGGAGAGACCCAGTACTTC. Its translation: CASSQSSGLAGGETQYF.